Below are 3 T cell receptor beta chains sequenced from a single sample in a study of T cells in Graves' hyperthyroidism and ophthalmopathy. Amplification of TCR beta CDR3 regions used RNA as the template. The HTBI set primed first-round TCR CDR3 RT-PCR. A single record per CDR3 protein comes from TCRdb applying MiXCR to the multiplex PCR reads. The table has approximately 600,000 distinct CDR3 sequences, around 21% seen once. Sample: blood. These receptors came from a man aged 30 to 45 with Graves' ophthalmopathy.

This clonotype has more than one count but fewer than ten. V gene TRBV20-1 combines with J gene TRBJ1-4, with D unresolved. V was cut by 5 bases and J by 4 bases, with 17 bases left in between. CDR3 length: 15 residues. CDR1 and CDR2 from the germline V gene are DFQATT and SNEGSKA (reference sequence). CDR3 sequence reads: CSARPSYKSNEKLFF. The CDR3 nucleotides are TGCAGTGCTCGCCCCTCATACAAAAGTAATGAAAAACTGTTTTTT.

The chain combines TRBV3-1 with TRBJ1-1, with D hard to call. V shed 7 bases and J shed 1 base, with 10 bases lying between them. In germline, CDR1 is LGHDT, CDR2 YNNKEL (reference sequence). The CDR3 loop spans 13 amino acids. The CDR3 region is CASKEFGNTEAFF. As DNA, the CDR3 is TGTGCCAGCAAAGAGTTCGGGAACACTGAAGCTTTCTTT.

V and J are TRBV30 and TRBJ1-5; D unclear. Trimming left V 4 bases short and J 5 bases short, with 12 bases between. The CDR3 is 13 residues long. Germline V lookup: CDR1 GTSNPN, CDR2 SVGIG (reference sequence). The CDR3 DNA sequence: TGTGCCTGGAACCTAAGGAGGGATCAGCCCCAGCATTTT. Its protein product is CAWNLRRDQPQHF.